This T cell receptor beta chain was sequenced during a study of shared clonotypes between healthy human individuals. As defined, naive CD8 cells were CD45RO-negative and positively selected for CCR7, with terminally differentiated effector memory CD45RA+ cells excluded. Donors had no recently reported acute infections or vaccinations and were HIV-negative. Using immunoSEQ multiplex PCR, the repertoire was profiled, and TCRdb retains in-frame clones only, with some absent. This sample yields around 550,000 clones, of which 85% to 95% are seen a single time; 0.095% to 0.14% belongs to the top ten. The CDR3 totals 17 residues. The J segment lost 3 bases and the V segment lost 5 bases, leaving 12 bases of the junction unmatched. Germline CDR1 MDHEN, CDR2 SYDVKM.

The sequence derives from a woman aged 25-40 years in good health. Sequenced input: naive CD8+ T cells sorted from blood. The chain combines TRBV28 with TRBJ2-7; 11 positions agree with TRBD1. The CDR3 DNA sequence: TGTGCCAGCAGTCCCCGACCCGGGACAGGGGGAGGCTACGAGCAGTACTTC. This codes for CASSPRPGTGGGYEQYF.